This T cell receptor beta chain is from a study of esophageal squamous cell carcinoma under preoperative chemotherapy. TCRdb re-derived calls from the PCR reads in MiXCR, one entry per CDR3 protein. The profile shows some 11,000 distinct CDR3 sequences, roughly 60% of them singletons. Comment on this clonotype: No antigen is known for it.

CDR3 length: 13 residues. Germline lookup yields CDR1 MNHNS and CDR2 SASEGT. V was clipped by 3 bases and J by 15 bases, with 18 bases between them. Whole-study findings and limits: Tumor-infiltrating lymphocytes showed no significant post-chemotherapy TCR diversity increase, unlike peripheral T cells. Clonal contraction, more than amplification, hit abundant clones after paclitaxel-nedaplatin.

Time point defined: after preoperative PTX-NDP chemotherapy. Preoperative chemotherapy with paclitaxel-nedaplatin was given to patients before surgery. The sample was collected from a patient given preoperative chemotherapy. The chain joins TRBV6-1 to TRBJ2-1; D not certain. This TCR was sampled from a human donor with esophageal squamous cell carcinoma. The donor label of this sample is uncertain. The CDR3 here is CASSDYVPPARFF. The CDR3 DNA sequence: TGTGCCAGCAGTGATTATGTCCCACCAGCAAGGTTCTTC.